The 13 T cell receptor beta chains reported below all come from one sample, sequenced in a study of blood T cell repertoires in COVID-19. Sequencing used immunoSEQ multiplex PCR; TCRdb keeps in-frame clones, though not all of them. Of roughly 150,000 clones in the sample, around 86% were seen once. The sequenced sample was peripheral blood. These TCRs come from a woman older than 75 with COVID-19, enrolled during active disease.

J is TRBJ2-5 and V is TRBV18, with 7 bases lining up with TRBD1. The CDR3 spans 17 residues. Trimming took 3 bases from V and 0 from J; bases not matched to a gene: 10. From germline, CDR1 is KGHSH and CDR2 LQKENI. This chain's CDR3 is CASSPPLKTGDQETQYF. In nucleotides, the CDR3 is TGTGCCAGCTCACCGCCCCTAAAAACAGGGGACCAAGAGACCCAGTACTTC. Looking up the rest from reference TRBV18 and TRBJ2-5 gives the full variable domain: NAGVMQNPRHLVRRRGQEARLRCSPMKGHSHVYWYRQLPEEGLKFMVYLQKENIIDESGMPKERFSAEFPKEGPSILRIQQVVRGDSAAYFCASSPPLKTGDQETQYFGPGTRLLVL.

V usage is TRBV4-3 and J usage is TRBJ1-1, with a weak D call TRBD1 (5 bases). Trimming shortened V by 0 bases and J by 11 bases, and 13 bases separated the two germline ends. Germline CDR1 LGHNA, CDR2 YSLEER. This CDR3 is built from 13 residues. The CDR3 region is CASSQDSQGSAFF. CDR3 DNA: TGCGCCAGCAGCCAAGATAGTCAGGGTAGTGCTTTCTTT.

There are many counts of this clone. The CDR3 is CASSFIGGEAFF. The DNA for the CDR3 is TGTGCCAGCAGTTTCATAGGAGGGGAAGCTTTCTTT. V is TRBV27 and J is TRBJ1-1; the D is unclear. The V gene lost 3 bases and the J gene lost 8 bases, with 10 bases spanning the gap. CDR3 length: 12 residues. CDR1 and CDR2 (germline): MNHEY, SMNVEV (reference sequence).

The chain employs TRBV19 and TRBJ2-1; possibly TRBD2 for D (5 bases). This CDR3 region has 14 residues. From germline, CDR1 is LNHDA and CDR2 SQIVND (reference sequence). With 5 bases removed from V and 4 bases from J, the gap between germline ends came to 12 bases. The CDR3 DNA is TGTGCCAGTAGTGAATTCGGGATATACAATGAGCAGTTCTTC. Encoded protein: CASSEFGIYNEQFF.

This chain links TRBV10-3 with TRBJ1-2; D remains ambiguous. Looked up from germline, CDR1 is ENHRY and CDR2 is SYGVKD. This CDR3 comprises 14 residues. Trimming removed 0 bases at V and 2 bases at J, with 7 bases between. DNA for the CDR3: TGTGCCATCAGTGAGTCGAGTCGGAACTATGGCTACACCTTC. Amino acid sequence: CAISESSRNYGYTF.

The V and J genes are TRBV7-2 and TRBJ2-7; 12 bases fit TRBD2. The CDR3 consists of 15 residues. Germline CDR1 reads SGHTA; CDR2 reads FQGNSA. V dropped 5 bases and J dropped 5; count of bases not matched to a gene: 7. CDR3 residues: CASSLTSGGFDEQYF. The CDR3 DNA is TGTGCCAGCAGCCTGACTAGCGGGGGCTTTGACGAGCAGTACTTC.

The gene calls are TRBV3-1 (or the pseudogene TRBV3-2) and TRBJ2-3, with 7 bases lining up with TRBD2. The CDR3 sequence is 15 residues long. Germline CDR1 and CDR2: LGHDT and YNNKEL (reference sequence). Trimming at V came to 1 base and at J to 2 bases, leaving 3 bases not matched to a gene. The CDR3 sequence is CASSQVGTTTDTQYF. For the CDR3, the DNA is TGTGCCAGCAGCCAAGTGGGGACTACCACAGATACGCAGTATTTT.

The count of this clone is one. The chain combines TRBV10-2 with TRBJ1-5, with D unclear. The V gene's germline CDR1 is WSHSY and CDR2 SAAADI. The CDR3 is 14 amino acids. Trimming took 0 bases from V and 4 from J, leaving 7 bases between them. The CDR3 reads CASSESGPNQPQHF. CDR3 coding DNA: TGCGCCAGCAGTGAGTCCGGTCCAAATCAGCCCCAGCATTTT.

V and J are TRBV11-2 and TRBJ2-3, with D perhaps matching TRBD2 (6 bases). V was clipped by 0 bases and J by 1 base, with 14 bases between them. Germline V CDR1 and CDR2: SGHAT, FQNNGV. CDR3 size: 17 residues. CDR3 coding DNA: TGTGCCAGCAGCTTAGATTTTAGGGCTAGCGGCACAGATACGCAGTATTTT. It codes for CASSLDFRASGTDTQYF.

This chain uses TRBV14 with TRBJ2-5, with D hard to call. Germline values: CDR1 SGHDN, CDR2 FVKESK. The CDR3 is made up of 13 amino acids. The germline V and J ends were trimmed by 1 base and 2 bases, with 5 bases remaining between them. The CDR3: CASSQVLQETQYF. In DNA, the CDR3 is TGTGCCAGCAGCCAAGTTCTGCAAGAGACCCAGTACTTC.

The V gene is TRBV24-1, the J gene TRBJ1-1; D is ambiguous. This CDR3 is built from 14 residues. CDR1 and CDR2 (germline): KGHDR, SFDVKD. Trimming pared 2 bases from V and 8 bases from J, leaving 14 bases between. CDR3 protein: CATSDSAGLREAFF. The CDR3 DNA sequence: TGTGCCACCAGTGATTCTGCTGGACTGAGAGAAGCTTTCTTT.

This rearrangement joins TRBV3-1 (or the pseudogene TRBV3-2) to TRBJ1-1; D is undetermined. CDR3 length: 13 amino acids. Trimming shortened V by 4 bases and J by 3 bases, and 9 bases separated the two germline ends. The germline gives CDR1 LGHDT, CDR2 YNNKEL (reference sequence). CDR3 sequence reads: CASSPDTYTEAFF. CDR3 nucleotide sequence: TGTGCCAGCAGCCCTGACACCTACACTGAAGCTTTCTTT.

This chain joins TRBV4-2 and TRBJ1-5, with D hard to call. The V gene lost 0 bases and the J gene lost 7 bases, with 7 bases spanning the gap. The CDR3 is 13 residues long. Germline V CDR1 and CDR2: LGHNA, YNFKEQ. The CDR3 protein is CASSQDREQPQHF. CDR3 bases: TGTGCCAGCAGCCAAGATAGGGAGCAGCCCCAGCATTTT.